Listed below are T cell receptor beta chains from one sample, sequenced in a study of T cell responses to AZD1222 COVID-19 vaccine. TCRdb keeps only in-frame clones here, not all; method: immunoSEQ multiplex PCR. The data hold some 130,000 clones, with under 90% observed a single time. This material consisted of peripheral blood, taken on day 0 of AZD1222 vaccination. The receptors originated from an adult in good health. Each CDR3 is given without its conserved first and last residue.

J,V,CDR3
TRBJ1-2,TRBV18,ASSPRTGSDGYT
TRBJ1-4,TRBV20-1,SASYSSRAEKLF
TRBJ2-2,TRBV14,ASSPRQGHTGELF
TRBJ2-6,TRBV5-1,ASRGTGDSGANVLT
TRBJ2-3,TRBV10-3,AISRSVPSTDTQY
TRBJ1-1,TRBV6-2/TRBV6-3,ASSYSRLGGNTEAF
TRBJ2-7,TRBV7-9,ASSRGGTPTEQY
TRBJ1-2,TRBV10-3,AISERQGGYGYT
TRBJ1-1,TRBV7-2,ASSPRTGKVAEAF
TRBJ1-1,TRBV10-3,AITPLGVGTEAF
TRBJ2-7,TRBV9,ASSEGGLRYEQY
TRBJ1-1,TRBV28,ASGYRGGAF
TRBJ1-4,TRBV4-3,ASSQRTGVNEKLF
TRBJ1-1,TRBV14,ASSLRTANTEAF
TRBJ2-1,TRBV29-1,SVEQSSYNEQF
TRBJ1-6,TRBV18,ASSPGQYNSPLH
TRBJ1-5,TRBV9,ASSPADSQPQH
TRBJ1-5,TRBV30,AWSPQGNQPQH
TRBJ2-3,TRBV5-1,ASSSGQVASSDTQY
TRBJ1-1,TRBV5-4,ASSVDRAREAF
TRBJ2-7,TRBV7-7,ASSPGTGVGLEQY
TRBJ2-5,TRBV25-1,ASRPAGQGPSQETQY
TRBJ2-1,TRBV5-5,ASSSVADYNEQF
TRBJ1-5,TRBV24-1,ATSDGTHFEPQH
TRBJ2-1,TRBV9,ASSPGTSGVGEQF
TRBJ2-5,TRBV9,ASSVAGGGGRRAGETQY
TRBJ1-2,TRBV5-4,ASRSGGSYGYT
TRBJ1-1,TRBV7-2,ASSSLIQGTEAF
TRBJ1-2,TRBV12-3/TRBV12-4,ASNGYYGYT
TRBJ2-1,TRBV7-2,ASSLGWVSPV
TRBJ1-4,TRBV6-6,ASGQDWTNEKLF
TRBJ2-7,TRBV2,ASGSFGGGYEQY
TRBJ1-1,TRBV7-9,ASSPGGGGDTEAF
TRBJ2-7,TRBV7-2,ASSLRGSYEQY
TRBJ1-1,TRBV2,ASRPTANTEAF
TRBJ2-5,TRBV23-1,ASSQCTGLQETQY
TRBJ1-2,TRBV6-5,ASSSTTNYGYT
TRBJ1-2,TRBV6-6,ATHWKGNGYT
TRBJ1-6,TRBV6-2/TRBV6-3,ASSSQGDSPLH
TRBJ2-3,TRBV7-2,ASRRLAGGTSTDTQY
TRBJ2-6,TRBV7-6,ASSLGQAGSGANVLT
TRBJ2-7,TRBV11-2,ASSFGGSYYAKYYEQY
TRBJ1-1,TRBV4-3,ASSQVEGAGTEAF
TRBJ1-2,TRBV12-3/TRBV12-4,ASSYRVGAT
TRBJ1-2,TRBV29-1,SVEGREQGFQGYT
TRBJ1-2,TRBV5-1,ASSNPPVIYGYT
TRBJ2-7,TRBV6-6,ASSSPVAGQY
TRBJ1-4,TRBV28,ASSGQGWSEKLF
TRBJ1-2,TRBV6-5,ASSYSIRTTYGYT
TRBJ1-5,TRBV28,ASSFRRQYSNQPQH
TRBJ1-2,TRBV11-2,ASSSPSGGPGGYT
TRBJ1-1,TRBV6-2/TRBV6-3,ASSYGGQGTEAF